This passage covers 22 T cell receptor beta chains from one sample sequenced in a study of beta chain features in type 1 diabetes. Study observations and caveats: When Type 1 diabetes patients were examined, their TCRB CDR3s proved moderately but significantly shorter in all four CD4+ subsets.

These TCRs are of unknown antigen specificity. Reverse transcribing all isolated RNA meant expressed TCRB transcripts were sequenced. Clones were read by immunoSEQ multiplex PCR, and TCRdb kept only the in-frame ones, dropping some. The data hold roughly 230,000 clones, with approximately 11% observed a single time. Sequencing was carried out using naive CD4+ T cells from blood. The receptors shown here come from a man aged 25-45 years with type 1 diabetes.

This chain connects TRBV29-1 to TRBJ1-5, with D perhaps matching TRBD1 (5 bases). Germline V CDR1 and CDR2: SQVTM, ANQGSEA. V gave up 5 bases and J gave up 2 bases, with 16 bases separating them. The CDR3 extends over 15 amino acids. The chain's CDR3 is CSVKSGGTGNQPQHF. The CDR3 DNA reads as TGCAGCGTTAAATCAGGAGGGACTGGCAATCAGCCCCAGCATTTT.

The chain recombines TRBV18 with TRBJ1-4; no firm D call. V lost 0 bases, J lost 7 bases, and 9 bases lay in between. The CDR3 runs to 14 residues. The germline CDR1 and CDR2 sequences are KGHSH and LQKENI. CDR3 nucleotides: TGTGCCAGCTCACCACCGCGAGCATTTGAAAAACTGTTTTTT. Its translation: CASSPPRAFEKLFF.

The rearrangement links TRBV5-6 to TRBJ2-7; a possible D gene is TRBD1 (5 bases). The CDR3 runs to 14 residues. CDR1 SGHDT and CDR2 YYEEEE come from the germline V gene. The ends were cut back, 0 bases at V and 2 bases at J, with 9 bases in the middle. This CDR3 reads CASSLVTVTYEQYF. The CDR3 DNA reads as TGTGCCAGCAGCTTGGTGACAGTTACCTACGAGCAGTACTTC.

The chain employs TRBV27 and TRBJ2-1; 10 bases map to TRBD2. V lost 2 bases, J lost 9 bases, and 13 bases stayed unmatched. Germline CDR1 reads MNHEY; CDR2 reads SMNVEV (reference sequence). This CDR3 comprises 17 residues. The CDR3 region is CASSLGLQRGGRGEQFF. CDR3 sequence (DNA): TGTGCCAGCAGTTTAGGGCTTCAGCGGGGGGGTCGGGGTGAGCAGTTCTTC.

In its sample, this clone was seen a few times. The chain carries TRBV7-2 and TRBJ1-2, with a possible D match to TRBD1 (6 bases). Trimming cost V 5 bases and J 4 bases, with 14 bases left between them. Germline V gives CDR1 SGHTA, CDR2 FQGNSA. The CDR3 contains 14 residues. CDR3 loop: CASSPWGGSYGYTF. The CDR3 nucleotides read TGTGCCAGCAGCCCGTGGGGGGGCTCCTATGGCTACACCTTC.

The chain links TRBV29-1 to TRBJ2-7; tentative D call: TRBD1 (6 bases). V was cut by 5 bases and J by 3 bases, with 23 bases left in between. CDR3 size: 16 residues. The germline V gene has CDR1 SQVTM and CDR2 ANQGSEA. The DNA for the CDR3 is TGCAGCGTTAGGGGACCAACTAGAGGGGGAATCTACGAGCAGTACTTC. This translates into CSVRGPTRGGIYEQYF.

This clone was observed a few times. The V gene is TRBV7-9, the J gene TRBJ2-3, with a tentative D call TRBD1 (6 bases). Trimming cost V 7 bases and J 3 bases, with 11 bases left between them. The CDR3 is 13 residues long. The germline CDR1 and CDR2 sequences are SEHNR and FQNEAQ (reference sequence). In DNA form, the CDR3 reads TGTGCCAGCAATCAGGGGCTGACAGATACGCAGTATTTT. Protein product: CASNQGLTDTQYF.

CDR3 sequence (DNA): TGTGCCAGCCGAGTCCGGGGGAGGGAGCGGATGAACACTGAAGCTTTCTTT. Translating it yields CASRVRGRERMNTEAFF. The chain is built from TRBV6-9 and TRBJ1-1; a possible D gene is TRBD1 (5 bases). The ends were cut back, 8 bases at V and 0 bases at J, with 22 bases in the middle. Germline CDR1 and CDR2: MNHGY and SVAAGI. The length of the CDR3 is 17 residues.

The rearrangement uses TRBV30 and TRBJ1-1; no clear D gene. Per germline, CDR1 GTSNPN and CDR2 SVGIG (reference sequence). The CDR3 is made up of 12 amino acids. V dropped 2 bases and J dropped 5 bases, with 9 bases sitting between them. CDR3 bases: TGTGCCTGGAGTATTGGAGGGACTGAAGCTTTCTTT. This encodes CAWSIGGTEAFF.

The rearrangement uses TRBV9 and TRBJ2-1; 9 nucleotides line up with TRBD2. CDR3 length equals 14 residues. In germline, CDR1 is SGDLS, CDR2 YYNGEE. With 2 bases clipped from V and 8 bases from J, the junction kept 5 bases outside the gene matches. As DNA, the CDR3 is TGTGCCAGCAGCGTCAGGCGGGGGGGCTATGAGCAGTTCTTC. Its translation is CASSVRRGGYEQFF.

The chain links TRBV7-9 to TRBJ1-2; 10 positions agree with TRBD1. The CDR3 totals 14 residues. The V segment lost 11 bases and the J segment 0 bases; nucleotides outside the gene matches: 6. Per germline, CDR1 SEHNR and CDR2 FQNEAQ (reference sequence). The CDR3 spells CAEGQGKANYGYTF. CDR3 DNA: TGTGCCGAGGGACAGGGGAAAGCTAACTATGGCTACACCTTC.

The table lists this clone with a few counts. The V call is TRBV18, the J call TRBJ1-1, with 8 positions matching TRBD1. This CDR3 has 14 residues. The germline V gene encodes CDR1 KGHSH and CDR2 LQKENI. The ends lost 2 bases at V and 11 bases at J; junction bases unmatched: 10. CDR3 sequence reads: CASSPETGAAFAFF. The DNA of the CDR3 is TGTGCCAGCTCACCAGAGACAGGGGCCGCGTTTGCTTTCTTT.

The table lists this clone with a few counts. The chain has TRBV21-1 and TRBJ2-6; TRBD1 was called by the table and not checked on the DNA. TRBV21-1 is a pseudogene. The CDR3 sequence is 16 residues long. The CDR3 region is CASSMRQGPGANVLTF. In nucleotides, the CDR3 is TGTGCCAGCAGTATGAGACAGGGTCCCGGGGCCAACGTCCTGACTTTC.

This clone showed up just a few times. The CDR3 sequence is CASSGETGGYTF. CDR3 bases: TGTGCCAGCAGTGGTGAGACTGGTGGCTACACCTTC. This rearrangement joins TRBV2 to TRBJ1-2, with D unresolved. This CDR3 has 12 amino acids. The V end lost 4 bases, the J end lost 7 bases, and 10 bases lay between the germline ends. Germline CDR1 is SNHLY and CDR2 is FYNNEI.

J is TRBJ1-1 and V is TRBV2, with no clear D. The CDR3 sequence is 13 residues long. Germline CDR1 is SNHLY and CDR2 is FYNNEI. Trimming cost V 7 bases and J 1 base, with 10 bases left between them. CDR3 in amino acids: CASILQSNTEAFF. CDR3 coding DNA: TGTGCCAGCATCCTACAGTCGAACACTGAAGCTTTCTTT.

A few counts support this clone. The chain recombines TRBV7-9 with TRBJ2-5; 9 nucleotides align to TRBD1. CDR1 and CDR2 (germline): SEHNR, FQNEAQ (reference sequence). The CDR3 is 15 amino acids. The V and J ends lost 5 bases and 5 bases, in that order; junction bases with no gene match: 9. Here the CDR3 reads CASSVTGGRKETQYF. CDR3 in DNA: TGTGCCAGCAGCGTTACAGGGGGCCGGAAGGAGACCCAGTACTTC.

A few counts support this clone. The V gene is TRBV7-2, the J gene TRBJ1-5, with no clear D. The V end was cut by 5 bases, the J end by 6 bases, with 11 bases between. The CDR3 length is 13 residues. The germline CDR1 and CDR2 sequences are SGHTA and FQGNSA. The CDR3 loop reads CASSGSWSQPQHF. CDR3 nucleotides: TGTGCCAGCAGCGGGTCGTGGAGTCAGCCCCAGCATTTT.

This clone was seen a handful of times. The V and J genes are TRBV6-4 and TRBJ2-1, with 11 bases matching TRBD2. The germline V gene encodes CDR1 MRHNA and CDR2 SNTAGT. The CDR3 contains 14 residues. Trimming took 5 bases from V and 4 from J; bases not matched to a gene: 1. CDR3 DNA: TGTGCCAGCAGTACTAGCGGGGGATACAATGAGCAGTTCTTC. Translated, it gives CASSTSGGYNEQFF.

The chain couples TRBV7-9 to TRBJ2-7, with D perhaps matching TRBD2 (5 bases). V was cut by 4 bases and J by 5 bases, with 18 bases left in between. The CDR3 is 15 amino acids. Germline CDR1 is SEHNR and CDR2 is FQNEAQ (reference sequence). DNA of the CDR3: TGTGCCAGCAGCTCCCTAGCCGCCTCAAGGGACGAGCAGTACTTC. Translated: CASSSLAASRDEQYF. The complete variable domain, with remaining parts taken from reference TRBV7-9 and TRBJ2-7, reads DTGVSQNPRHKITKRGQNVTFRCDPISEHNRLYWYRQTLGQGPEFLTYFQNEAQLEKSRLLSDRFSAERPKGSFSTLEIQRTEQGDSAMYLCASSSLAASRDEQYFGPGTRLTVT.

The sample holds one count of this clone. The V gene is TRBV7-3, the J gene TRBJ2-3; TRBD2 agrees at 10 bases. With V trimmed by 3 bases and J by 8 bases, 17 bases remained unmatched. Germline-derived CDR1 and CDR2 are SGHTA and FQGTGA. CDR3 length equals 18 residues. The CDR3 spells CASSFLGLAGGPAATQYF. In DNA, the CDR3 is TGTGCCAGCAGCTTTTTGGGGTTAGCGGGGGGCCCCGCGGCTACGCAGTATTTT.

In its sample, this clone was seen a few times. The V and J genes are TRBV28 and TRBJ2-7; 9 positions agree with TRBD1. The V gene end was trimmed by 4 bases and the J gene end by 6 bases; junction bases not matched to a gene: 10. The CDR3 spans 15 residues. The V gene's germline CDR1 is MDHEN and CDR2 SYDVKM. CDR3 DNA: TGTGCCAGCAGTTCAGGGGACAGGGAAAGCGCCGAGCAGTACTTC. Encoded protein: CASSSGDRESAEQYF. Full variable domain (remainder filled in from reference TRBV28 and TRBJ2-7): DVKVTQSSRYLVKRTGEKVFLECVQDMDHENMFWYRQDPGLGLRLIYFSYDVKMKEKGDIPEGYSVSREKKERFSLILESASTNQTSMYLCASSSGDRESAEQYFGPGTRLTVT.

In this sample, this clone turned up a few times. Other DNA variants within this sample encode the same CDR3. CDR3 DNA: TGCAGCGTTGTCCGGGACAGGGGTTACAATGAGCAGTTCTTC. Protein sequence: CSVVRDRGYNEQFF. This sequence joins TRBV29-1 and TRBJ2-1; 10 bases align to TRBD1. Germline trimming cut 4 bases from V and 4 bases from J; bases unmatched to any gene: 4. Germline CDR1 reads SQVTM; CDR2 reads ANQGSEA. There are 14 residues in the CDR3.